Detailed here is one T cell receptor (beta chain). Under the authors' procedure: Nucleated cell number was recorded as an estimate derived from reference gene primer amplification. Assay used: immunoSEQ multiplex PCR; TCRdb lists only in-frame clones, some missing. V and J calls and clone size are those listed in that table; D and trimming were worked out from the DNA. The sample records around 95,000 clones, 81% being singletons. The data belong to a study of blood T cell repertoires in COVID-19. Study-wide context: COVID-19 samples, acute and convalescent, were from the United States, Italy and Spain. T cells, B-cell-depleted T cells, or PBMCs provided the cDNA or gDNA that served as material.

The CDR3 runs to 13 residues. Trimming took 2 bases from V and 4 from J, leaving 8 bases between them. Germline CDR1 reads MDHEN; CDR2 reads SYDVKM. The genes are TRBV28 and TRBJ1-2; D gene unclear. This clonotype was sampled from an elderly woman with acute or convalescent COVID-19. The specimen sequenced was peripheral blood. CDR3 in DNA: TGTGCCAGCAGTTTAGACACCTCCTATGGCTACACCTTC. Amino acids: CASSLDTSYGYTF.